The T cell receptor (beta chain) under discussion was sequenced for a study of blood T cell repertoires in COVID-19. The overall study: The United States, Italy and Spain supplied acute and convalescent COVID-19 samples. PBMCs, B-cell-depleted T cells, or T cells provided the cDNA or gDNA that made up the material.

Trimming cost V 6 bases and J 6 bases, with 14 bases left between them. The CDR3 totals 14 residues. Germline CDR1 MNHEY, CDR2 SVGAGI. The repertoire was sequenced with immunoSEQ multiplex PCR; TCRdb's copy has only in-frame clones and lacks some. The repertoire includes under 300,000 clones, roughly 90% of them detected once, and roughly 2.3% sits in the top ten. The chain joins TRBV6-5 to TRBJ1-4; weak D call: TRBD1 (6 bases). The source material was peripheral blood. This clonotype originated in a man aged 30 to 39 who had recovered from COVID-19. The CDR3 region has the DNA TGTGCCAGCAGCAGGGGTCCACCCCATGAAAAACTGTTTTTT. It specifies CASSRGPPHEKLFF.